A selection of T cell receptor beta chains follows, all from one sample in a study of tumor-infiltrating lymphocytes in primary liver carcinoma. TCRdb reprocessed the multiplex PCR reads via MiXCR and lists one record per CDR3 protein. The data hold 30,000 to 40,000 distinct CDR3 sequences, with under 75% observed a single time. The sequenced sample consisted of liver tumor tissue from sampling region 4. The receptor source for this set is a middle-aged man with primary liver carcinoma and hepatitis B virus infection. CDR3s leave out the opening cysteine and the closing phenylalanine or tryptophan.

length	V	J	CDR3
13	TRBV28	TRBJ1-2	ATPPESGGSYGYT
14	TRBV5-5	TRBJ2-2	DSSLVPGVGTRELF
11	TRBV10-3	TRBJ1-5	AISADREGPHH
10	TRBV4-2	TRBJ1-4	ASSPHREKLF
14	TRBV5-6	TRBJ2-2	ASRPNVRSNTGELY
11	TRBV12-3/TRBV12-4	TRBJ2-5	ASSRSVPETQY
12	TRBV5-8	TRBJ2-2	TSSYSLNTGELF
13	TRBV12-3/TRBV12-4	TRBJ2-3	ASSSDQSFTDTQY
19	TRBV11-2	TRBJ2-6	ASSMGGDRAISPSEVNVLT
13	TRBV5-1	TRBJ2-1	TRSTLAGGPNEQF
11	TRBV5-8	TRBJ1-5	ATGLAGHQPQQ
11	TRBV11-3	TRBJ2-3	ACSLGSTDTQY
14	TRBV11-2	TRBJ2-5	ASSLESGMSMETQY
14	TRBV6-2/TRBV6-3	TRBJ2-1	ASTPRTGAYYNEQF
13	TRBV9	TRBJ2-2	ASSLTGGAAWELF
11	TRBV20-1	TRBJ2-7	SARHGRSHEQY